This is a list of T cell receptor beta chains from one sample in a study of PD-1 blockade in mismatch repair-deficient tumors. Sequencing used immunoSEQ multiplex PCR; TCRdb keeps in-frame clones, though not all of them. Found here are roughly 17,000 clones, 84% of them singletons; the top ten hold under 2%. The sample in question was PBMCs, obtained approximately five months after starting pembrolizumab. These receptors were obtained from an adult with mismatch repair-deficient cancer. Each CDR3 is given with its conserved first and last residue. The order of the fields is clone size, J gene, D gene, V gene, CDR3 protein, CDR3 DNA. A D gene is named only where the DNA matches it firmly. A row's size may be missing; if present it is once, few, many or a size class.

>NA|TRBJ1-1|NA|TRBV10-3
CAISDGMWNTEAFF
TGTGCCATCAGTGATGGCATGTGGAACACTGAAGCTTTCTTT
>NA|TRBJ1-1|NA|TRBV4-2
CASSHLDRNTEAFF
TGTGCCAGCAGCCACCTGGACAGGAACACTGAAGCTTTCTTT
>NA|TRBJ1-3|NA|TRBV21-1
CASSKRTGCSGNTIYF
TGTGCCAGCAGCAAAAGGACAGGCTGCTCTGGAAACACCATATATTTT
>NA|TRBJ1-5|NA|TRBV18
CASSPRDTTTYQPQHF
TGTGCCAGCTCACCCCGGGACACTACTACCTATCAGCCCCAGCATTTT
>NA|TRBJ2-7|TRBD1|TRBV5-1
CASSLQQGVREQYF
TGCGCCAGCAGCTTGCAACAGGGGGTTAGAGAGCAGTACTTC
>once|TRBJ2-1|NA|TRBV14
CASSQAGFNEQFF
TGTGCCAGCAGCCAAGCAGGGTTCAATGAGCAGTTCTTC
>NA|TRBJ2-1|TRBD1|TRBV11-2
CASSLVGQGVNEQFF
TGTGCCAGCAGCTTAGTTGGACAGGGGGTAAATGAGCAGTTCTTC
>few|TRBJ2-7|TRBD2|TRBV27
CASSLTSGSLYEQYF
TGTGCCAGCAGTTTAACTAGCGGGAGCCTCTACGAGCAGTACTTC
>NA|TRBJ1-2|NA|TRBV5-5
CASSLGGGGDSLYGYTF
TGTGCCAGCAGCTTGGGTGGGGGGGGCGACTCACTCTATGGCTACACCTTC
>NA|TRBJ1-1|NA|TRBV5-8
CASSPQGYTEAFF
TGTGCCAGCAGCCCCCAGGGATACACTGAAGCTTTCTTT
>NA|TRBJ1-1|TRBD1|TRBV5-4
CASSLATGGTEAFF
TGTGCCAGCAGCTTGGCGACAGGGGGCACTGAAGCTTTCTTT
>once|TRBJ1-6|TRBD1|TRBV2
CASRQDRVGNSPLHF
TGTGCCAGCAGGCAAGACAGGGTCGGGAATTCACCCCTCCACTTT
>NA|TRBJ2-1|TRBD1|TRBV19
CASRQGVYNEQFF
TGTGCCAGTCGCCAGGGGGTCTACAATGAGCAGTTCTTC
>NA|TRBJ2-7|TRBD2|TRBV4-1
CASSRSPGLAEGSYEQYF
TGCGCCAGCAGCCGCAGCCCGGGACTAGCGGAAGGCTCCTACGAGCAGTACTTC
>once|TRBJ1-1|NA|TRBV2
CASTWAGILNTEAFF
TGTGCCAGCACTTGGGCAGGAATATTGAACACTGAAGCTTTCTTT
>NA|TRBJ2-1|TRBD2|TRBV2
CASSPLAGGYNEQFF
TGTGCCAGCAGTCCTCTAGCGGGAGGATATAATGAGCAGTTCTTC
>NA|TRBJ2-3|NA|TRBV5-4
CASSLTLASIDTQYF
TGTGCCAGCAGCTTGACGCTAGCGAGCATCGATACGCAGTATTTT
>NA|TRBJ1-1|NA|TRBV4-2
CASRQVGSLNTEAFF
TGTGCCAGCAGACAAGTGGGCAGCTTGAACACTGAAGCTTTCTTT
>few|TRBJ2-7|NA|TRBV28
CASSPPISSTGEQYF
TGTGCCAGCAGTCCGCCGATATCCTCCACGGGGGAGCAGTACTTC
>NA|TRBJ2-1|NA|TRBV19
CASSSSSSSYNEQFF
TGTGCCAGTAGTTCGTCTTCTAGCTCCTACAATGAGCAGTTCTTC
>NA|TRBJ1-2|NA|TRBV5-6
CASSLAQTQPTNYGYTF
TGTGCCAGCAGCTTGGCACAGACCCAACCGACTAACTATGGCTACACCTTC
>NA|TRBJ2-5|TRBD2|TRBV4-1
CASSLRLAGVQETQYF
TGCGCCAGCAGCCTTCGACTAGCGGGAGTTCAAGAGACCCAGTACTTC
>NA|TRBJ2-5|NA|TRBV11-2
CASRRKETQYF
TGTGCCAGCAGGAGAAAAGAGACCCAGTACTTC
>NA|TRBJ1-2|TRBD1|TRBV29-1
CSVVTGGVYGYTF
TGCAGCGTTGTCACAGGGGGGGTCTATGGCTACACCTTC
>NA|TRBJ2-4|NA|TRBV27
CASSFSPGTGLNIQYF
TGTGCCAGCAGTTTTTCCCCCGGCACAGGGCTAAACATTCAGTACTTC
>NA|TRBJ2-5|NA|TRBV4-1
CASSPGGLRETQYF
TGCGCCAGCAGCCCCGGAGGGCTCCGGGAGACCCAGTACTTC
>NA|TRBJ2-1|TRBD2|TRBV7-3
CASSLGGLAGVNEQFF
TGTGCCAGCAGCTTAGGGGGACTAGCGGGAGTCAATGAGCAGTTCTTC
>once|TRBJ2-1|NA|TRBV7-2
CASSLIRRDNEQFF
TGTGCCAGCAGCTTAATAAGGCGGGACAATGAGCAGTTCTTC
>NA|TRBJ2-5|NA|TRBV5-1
CASSLLGMRGTQETQYF
TGCGCCAGCAGCTTGCTGGGGATGCGCGGGACCCAAGAGACCCAGTACTTC
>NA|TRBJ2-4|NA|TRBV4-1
CASSQTLTMDIQYF
TGCGCCAGCAGCCAAACTCTTACTATGGACATTCAGTACTTC
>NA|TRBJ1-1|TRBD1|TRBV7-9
CASSSRNMDRGRTEAFF
TGTGCCAGCAGCTCCCGAAATATGGACAGGGGACGGACTGAAGCTTTCTTT
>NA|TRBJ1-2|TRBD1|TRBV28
CASRDRDRKFHGYTF
TGTGCCAGCAGGGACCGGGACAGAAAATTCCATGGCTACACCTTC
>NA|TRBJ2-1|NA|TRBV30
CAWRSRGGGYNEQFF
TGTGCCTGGAGATCACGAGGGGGGGGCTACAATGAGCAGTTCTTC
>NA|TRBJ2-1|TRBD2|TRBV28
CASSFLAGVGNEQFF
TGTGCCAGCAGTTTTCTAGCGGGAGTAGGCAATGAGCAGTTCTTC
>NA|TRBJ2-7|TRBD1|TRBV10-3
CAIKRQGGYYEQYF
TGTGCCATCAAACGACAGGGGGGGTACTACGAGCAGTACTTC
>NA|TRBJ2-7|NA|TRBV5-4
CASSQSSAVSYEQYF
TGTGCCAGCAGCCAGTCCTCTGCAGTTTCCTACGAGCAGTACTTC
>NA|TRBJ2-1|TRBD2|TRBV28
CASRGAGANYNEQFF
TGTGCCAGCAGGGGAGCGGGAGCTAACTACAATGAGCAGTTCTTC
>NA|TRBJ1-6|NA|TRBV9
CASSVGGGGSPLHF
TGTGCCAGCAGCGTAGGGGGAGGGGGTTCACCCCTCCACTTT
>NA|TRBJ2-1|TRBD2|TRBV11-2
CASSLWGGDYNEQFF
TGTGCCAGCAGCTTATGGGGGGGGGATTACAATGAGCAGTTCTTC